This TCR beta chain was recovered during a study of radiation and T cells in renal cell carcinoma. This table comes from immunoSEQ multiplex PCR, and its TCRdb copy is limited to in-frame clones, with some not included. The table lists some 150,000 clones, 70% to 90% of them singletons. The time point here: blood 4 weeks post-SBRT, at nephrectomy. The treatment was: 15 Gy SBRT to primary tumor, nephrectomy 4 weeks later. After SBRT, blood was collected at 2 and 4 weeks, plus baseline. Regarding the study as a whole: Baseline intratumoral clonotype presence is unknown without pretreatment biopsies. In blood, top tumor clones expanded by 2 weeks, shrinking by 4.

Germline V gene sequence: CDR1 SGHTA, CDR2 FQGNSA. The CDR3 consists of 12 residues. Concerning this clone: Its cognate antigen is unknown. A junction boundary mismatches the germline segment, possibly from a read error.

This rearrangement joins TRBV7-2 to TRBJ2-7; D gene unclear. The TCR was taken from a woman in her fifties or sixties with renal cell carcinoma. Sequenced here: blood, sampled from a patient whose treatment included radiotherapy and nephrectomy. The CDR3 reads CASSLGVGPNNF. The CDR3 DNA is TGTGCCAGCAGCTTAGGAGTCGGCCCTAACAACTTC.